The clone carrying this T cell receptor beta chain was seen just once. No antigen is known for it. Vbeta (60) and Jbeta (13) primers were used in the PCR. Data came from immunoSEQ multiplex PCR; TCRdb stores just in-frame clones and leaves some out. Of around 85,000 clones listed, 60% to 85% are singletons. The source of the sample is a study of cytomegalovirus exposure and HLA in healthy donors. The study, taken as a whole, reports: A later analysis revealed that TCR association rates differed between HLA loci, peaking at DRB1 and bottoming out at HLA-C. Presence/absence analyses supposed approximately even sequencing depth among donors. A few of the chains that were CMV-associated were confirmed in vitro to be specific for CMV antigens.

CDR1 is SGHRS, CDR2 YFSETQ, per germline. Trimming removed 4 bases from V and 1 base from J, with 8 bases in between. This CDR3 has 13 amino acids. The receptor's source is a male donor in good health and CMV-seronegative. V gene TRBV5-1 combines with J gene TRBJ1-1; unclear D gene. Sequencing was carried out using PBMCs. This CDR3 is CASSEGPNTEAFF. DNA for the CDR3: TGCGCCAGCAGCGAGGGTCCGAACACTGAAGCTTTCTTT.